Sequencing of this T cell receptor beta chain was carried out in a study of PD-L1 blockade in urothelial cancer. In the study overall: Each participant's history included 0 to 3 prior chemotherapy regimens. The study recovered a median of roughly 140,000 T cells per blood sample.

The data were produced by immunoSEQ multiplex PCR, yet TCRdb's version contains in-frame clones alone and is incomplete. The table includes approximately 52,000 clones, about 85% detected once. CDR3 length: 16 amino acids. V lost 5 bases and J lost 0, with 14 bases in between. CDR1 SGDLS and CDR2 YYNGEE come from the germline V gene. Noted time point: pretreatment peripheral blood. The TCR was taken from a man aged 70 or older with urothelial cancer. V usage is TRBV9 and J usage is TRBJ2-2; maybe TRBD2 (5 bases). The starting material was PBMCs, obtained around atezolizumab (anti-PD-L1) treatment. The CDR3 sequence: CASRPGLVANTGELFF. Written as DNA, the CDR3 is TGTGCCAGCAGACCCGGACTGGTGGCGAACACCGGGGAGCTGTTTTTT.